This TCR beta chain was recovered during a study of T cell responses to AZD1222 COVID-19 vaccine. This clone was observed a single time. Profiled with immunoSEQ multiplex PCR; TCRdb holds only in-frame clones, not every one. The top ten clones hold around 5.4% of a sample with 65,000 to 75,000 clones, roughly four fifths of them seen once. Germline lookup yields CDR1 MNHNS and CDR2 SASEGT. V shed 2 bases and J shed 8 bases, with 16 bases lying between them. The CDR3 is 15 amino acids. The clonotype originates from an adult in good health. Sequenced here: peripheral blood, sampled on day 0 of AZD1222 vaccination. J is TRBJ2-1 and V is TRBV6-1; possibly TRBD2 for D (5 bases). In nucleotides, the CDR3 is TGTGCCAGCAGTGAAATCGAAGGGTGGGAGTATGAGCAGTTCTTC. It translates to CASSEIEGWEYEQFF.